The clone carrying this T cell receptor (beta chain) occurred many times. Amplification from RNA transcripts yielded the TCR beta CDR3 regions. An opening RT-PCR round employed HTBI primers and preceded a second-round multiplex PCR. MiXCR, run by TCRdb on the multiplex PCR reads, gives a single entry per CDR3 protein. The sample yields around 1,200,000 distinct CDR3 sequences, roughly 35% seen once. The sample comes from a study of Graves' ophthalmopathy and Graves' hyperthyroidism. Hyperthyroidism in these 18- to 65-year-old patients was newly diagnosed, lasting under 2 months. The evidence that diagnosis relied on was clinical symptoms, serum thyroxine, TRAb, thyroid ultrasound and orbital computed tomography. This clonotype was obtained from an adult man with Graves' hyperthyroidism. Sequenced sample: peripheral blood or thyroid tissue (not recorded which).

The CDR3 here is CASSNDRAEAFF. The CDR3 nucleotides read TGTGCCAGCAGCAACGACAGGGCTGAAGCTTTCTTT. The V and J genes are TRBV11-2 and TRBJ1-1; TRBD1 matches at 7 bases. Germline CDR1 and CDR2: SGHAT and FQNNGV. V lost 5 bases and J lost 6; bases outside the gene matches: 3. The CDR3 spans 12 residues.